These 19 T cell receptor beta chains came from one sample sequenced in a study of shared clonotypes between healthy human individuals. Only in-frame clones appear in the TCRdb table, and some are missing; sequencing was by immunoSEQ multiplex PCR. The sample lists 2.3 million or so clones; just over 90% were seen once. The sequenced sample consisted of naive CD4+ T cells from PBMCs. Subset here: CD45RA+ positively selected. These receptors originate from a man between 18 and 35 years old in good health. Some clones in this sample may be carry-over from other donors' samples.

V is TRBV11-2 and J is TRBJ2-2; TRBD2 is a possible D gene (5 bases). Per the germline V gene, CDR1 is SGHAT and CDR2 is FQNNGV. The CDR3 is made up of 18 amino acids. The V end was cut by 7 bases, the J end by 3 bases, with 24 bases between. In nucleotides, the CDR3 is TGTGCCAGCACCCCCACACCCGGACTCCGAACGTACACCGGGGAGCTGTTTTTT. This codes for CASTPTPGLRTYTGELFF.

The V gene is TRBV5-8, the J gene TRBJ1-5; possibly TRBD1 for D (5 bases). CDR1 is SGHTS and CDR2 is YDEGEE in the germline V gene. V shed 6 bases and J shed 2 bases, with 18 bases lying between them. The CDR3 is made up of 16 amino acids. This chain's CDR3 is CASIRDPQFGNQPQHF. The DNA for the CDR3 is TGTGCCAGCATCCGGGACCCGCAATTCGGCAATCAGCCCCAGCATTTT.

This clone was seen only once. This chain connects TRBV28 to TRBJ1-3, with a weak D call TRBD1 (6 bases). With 10 bases removed from V and 0 bases from J, the gap between germline ends came to 16 bases. In germline, CDR1 is MDHEN, CDR2 SYDVKM. This CDR3 has 15 amino acids. The CDR3 loop reads CATDTGQSSGNTIYF. CDR3 DNA: TGTGCCACCGACACCGGACAGAGCTCTGGAAACACCATATATTTT.

This sequence joins TRBV11-2 and TRBJ1-1; D gene unclear. The V end lost 2 bases, the J end lost 10 bases, and 8 bases lay between the germline ends. CDR3 size: 11 residues. Germline CDR1 SGHAT, CDR2 FQNNGV. In nucleotides, the CDR3 is TGTGCCAGCAGCTTATCGGCCGGAGCTTTCTTT. Amino acid sequence: CASSLSAGAFF.

This clone was seen a handful of times. The chain combines TRBV7-9 with TRBJ1-1, with 10 bases identical to TRBD1. The CDR3 consists of 16 residues. Germline V gene lookup returns CDR1 SEHNR and CDR2 FQNEAQ (reference sequence). The J segment lost 0 bases and the V segment lost 4 bases, leaving 5 bases of the junction unmatched. The CDR3 sequence is CASSSGQGVVNTEAFF. The CDR3 nucleotides read TGTGCCAGCAGCTCTGGACAGGGGGTGGTGAACACTGAAGCTTTCTTT.

This sequence joins TRBV19 and TRBJ1-2; 11 positions agree with TRBD1. There are 15 residues in the CDR3. V trimming: 6 bases; J trimming: 5 bases; junction bases outside the gene matches: 8. The germline CDR1 and CDR2 sequences are LNHDA and SQIVND (reference sequence). The CDR3 is CASSLMGTGGYGYTF. Here the CDR3 DNA reads TGTGCCAGTAGCCTCATGGGGACAGGGGGATATGGCTACACCTTC. Drawing the rest from reference TRBV19 and TRBJ1-2, the complete variable domain is DGGITQSPKYLFRKEGQNVTLSCEQNLNHDAMYWYRQDPGQGLRLIYYSQIVNDFQKGDIAEGYSVSREKKESFPLTVTSAQKNPTAFYLCASSLMGTGGYGYTFGSGTRLTVV.

Concerning this clone: The sample holds other DNA sequences that translate to the same CDR3. The chain uses TRBV2 and TRBJ2-3; D not certain. V was cut by 2 bases and J by 0 bases, with 6 bases left in between. Germline lookup yields CDR1 SNHLY and CDR2 FYNNEI. This CDR3 contains 14 residues. The CDR3 DNA sequence: TGTGCCAGCAGTGAAACGGTTAGCACAGATACGCAGTATTTT. Its protein is CASSETVSTDTQYF. Supplemented by reference TRBV2 and TRBJ2-3, the full variable domain reads EPEVTQTPSHQVTQMGQEVILRCVPISNHLYFYWYRQILGQKVEFLVSFYNNEISEKSEIFDDQFSVERPDGSNFTLKIRSTKLEDSAMYFCASSETVSTDTQYFGPGTRLTVL.

The rearrangement uses TRBV23-1 and TRBJ2-7, with D tentatively TRBD1 (5 bases). TRBV23-1 qualifies as an ORF whose function is uncertain. Trimming removed 1 base from V and 0 bases from J, with 10 bases in between. CDR3 length: 15 amino acids. The CDR3 loop is CASSQYRQGSYEQYF. Here the CDR3 DNA reads TGCGCCAGCAGTCAATACAGGCAGGGCTCCTACGAGCAGTACTTC.

V gene TRBV28 combines with J gene TRBJ2-1; 8 nucleotides agree with TRBD2. CDR1 and CDR2 from the germline V gene are MDHEN and SYDVKM. V lost 2 bases and J lost 6; bases outside the gene matches: 6. The CDR3 runs 15 residues. The chain's CDR3 is CASSLTSGTLNEQFF. Here the CDR3 DNA reads TGTGCCAGCAGTTTAACTAGCGGTACCCTCAATGAGCAGTTCTTC.

The V and J genes are TRBV18 and TRBJ2-3; 14 positions agree with TRBD2. The CDR3 is 17 residues long. Germline V gene lookup returns CDR1 KGHSH and CDR2 LQKENI. V shed 5 bases and J 4 bases; nucleotides not matched to a gene: 8. The chain's CDR3 is CASSSGTSGSGADTQYF. DNA of the CDR3: TGTGCCAGCTCATCCGGGACTAGCGGGAGTGGGGCAGATACGCAGTATTTT.

This clone was detected only a few times. The sample has other DNA sequences that encode this CDR3 too. The chain links TRBV2 to TRBJ2-3; TRBD1 matches at 9 bases. After removal of 4 bases from V and 1 base from J, the junction contained 0 bases not matched to a gene. The CDR3 is 14 amino acids. Germline V gene sequence: CDR1 SNHLY, CDR2 FYNNEI. The CDR3 bases are TGTGCCAGCAGTGGGGACAGGGGCACAGATACGCAGTATTTT. This sequence encodes CASSGDRGTDTQYF.

The V and J genes are TRBV7-3 and TRBJ2-1; no clear D. CDR3 length: 15 residues. Deletions cut 4 bases from V and 0 bases from J, with 10 bases between. The germline V gene has CDR1 SGHTA and CDR2 FQGTGA. The chain's CDR3 is CASSSQAGSYNEQFF. DNA of the CDR3: TGTGCCAGCAGCTCCCAGGCTGGCTCCTACAATGAGCAGTTCTTC.

The rearrangement joins TRBV6-1 to TRBJ1-2, with D hard to call. The V gene lost 5 bases and the J gene lost 4 bases, with 8 bases spanning the gap. The CDR3 spans 12 residues. Germline lookup yields CDR1 MNHNS and CDR2 SASEGT. CDR3 bases: TGTGCCAGCAGTTTCAGTGGCTATGGCTACACCTTC. Amino acid sequence: CASSFSGYGYTF.

The gene calls are TRBV30 and TRBJ1-4, with D possibly TRBD1 on 5 matching bases. Germline V CDR1 and CDR2: GTSNPN, SVGIG (reference sequence). CDR3 size: 14 residues. Trimming stripped 1 base from V and 8 bases from J, with 14 bases between. The CDR3 protein is CAWSGGTTDEKLFF. CDR3 in DNA: TGTGCCTGGAGTGGGGGGACGACGGACGAAAAACTGTTTTTT.

This chain joins TRBV18 and TRBJ2-1, with D uncertain. V was shortened by 4 bases and J by 3 bases, with 13 bases between the two germline ends. CDR3 length: 15 residues. Per the germline V gene, CDR1 is KGHSH and CDR2 is LQKENI. CDR3 protein: CASSRSASRYNEQFF. The CDR3, as DNA: TGTGCCAGCTCACGATCCGCCTCACGCTACAATGAGCAGTTCTTC.

The chain couples TRBV15 to TRBJ2-1; 9 bases agree with TRBD2. This CDR3 is 17 amino acids long. Germline CDR1 LNHNV, CDR2 YYDKDF (reference sequence). After removal of 1 base from V and 2 bases from J, the junction contained 6 bases not matched to a gene. The CDR3: CATSRGGTSGPYNEQFF. Written as DNA, the CDR3 is TGTGCCACCAGCAGAGGGGGAACTAGCGGGCCCTACAATGAGCAGTTCTTC.

A remark on this clone: Different DNA sequences within this sample yield the same CDR3. J is TRBJ2-5 and V is TRBV11-2, with D unclear. There are 12 residues in the CDR3. CDR1 is SGHAT, CDR2 FQNNGV, per germline. V was clipped by 5 bases and J by 5 bases, with 9 bases between them. Here the CDR3 DNA reads TGTGCCAGCAGCCTGGAGAGGGAGACCCAGTACTTC. Amino acids: CASSLERETQYF.

This clone was seen once. The chain combines TRBV7-2 with TRBJ2-2; the D gene is possibly TRBD1 (5 bases). Trimming took off 1 base at V and 0 bases at J, with 6 bases between the two ends. Per the germline V gene, CDR1 is SGHTA and CDR2 is FQGNSA. CDR3 size: 15 residues. CDR3 coding DNA: TGTGCCAGCAGCTTAGAAGGGGCGAACACCGGGGAGCTGTTTTTT. The encoded protein is CASSLEGANTGELFF.

Points on this clone: The sample holds other DNA sequences that translate to the same CDR3. The rearrangement links TRBV2 to TRBJ2-7; tentatively, D is TRBD1 (6 bases). This CDR3 region has 14 residues. V was trimmed by 3 bases and J by 1 base, leaving 10 bases between them. Germline loops: CDR1 SNHLY, CDR2 FYNNEI. Here the CDR3 reads CASSEGRGSYEQYF. The CDR3, as DNA: TGTGCCAGCAGTGAGGGCAGGGGATCCTACGAGCAGTACTTC. The full variable domain, its missing parts supplied by reference TRBV2 and TRBJ2-7, is EPEVTQTPSHQVTQMGQEVILRCVPISNHLYFYWYRQILGQKVEFLVSFYNNEISEKSEIFDDQFSVERPDGSNFTLKIRSTKLEDSAMYFCASSEGRGSYEQYFGPGTRLTVT.